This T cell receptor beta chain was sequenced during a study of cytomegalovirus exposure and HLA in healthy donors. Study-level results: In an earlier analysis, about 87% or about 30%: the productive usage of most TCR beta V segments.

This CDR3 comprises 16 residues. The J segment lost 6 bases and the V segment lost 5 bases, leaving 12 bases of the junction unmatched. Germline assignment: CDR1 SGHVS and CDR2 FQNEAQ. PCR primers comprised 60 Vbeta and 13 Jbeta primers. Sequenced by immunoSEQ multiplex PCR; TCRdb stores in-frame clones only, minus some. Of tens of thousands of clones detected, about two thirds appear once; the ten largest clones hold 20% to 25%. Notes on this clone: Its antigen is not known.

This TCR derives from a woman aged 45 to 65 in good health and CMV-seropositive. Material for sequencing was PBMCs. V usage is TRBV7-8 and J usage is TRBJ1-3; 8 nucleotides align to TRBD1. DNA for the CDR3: TGTGCCAGCAGCCCCCGTGACAGGGGCAGGGAAAACACCATATATTTT. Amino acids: CASSPRDRGRENTIYF. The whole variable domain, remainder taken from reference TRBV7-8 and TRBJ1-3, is GAGVSQSPRYKVAKRGQDVALRCDPISGHVSLFWYQQALGQGPEFLTYFQNEAQLDKSGLPSDRFFAERPEGSVSTLKIQRTQQEDSAVYLCASSPRDRGRENTIYFGEGSWLTVV.